Presented here are 25 T cell receptor beta chains from one specimen sequenced in a study of blood T cell repertoires in COVID-19. Some clones are missing from TCRdb's copy, which holds only in-frame ones; the method was immunoSEQ multiplex PCR. The table shows 300,000 to 400,000 clones, with around 87% occurring only once. Sequencing input: peripheral blood. The receptor set was obtained from a woman aged 45-65 years with COVID-19, enrolled during active disease.

The chain couples TRBV6-5 to TRBJ2-7, with a tentative D call TRBD2 (5 bases). The CDR3 runs to 12 residues. V was cut by 7 bases and J by 8 bases, with 15 bases left in between. Germline V CDR1 and CDR2: MNHEY, SVGAGI. CDR3 nucleotides: TGTGCCAGCACCCCAAACGGGGTCAAGCAGTACTTC. It specifies CASTPNGVKQYF.

The genes are TRBV15 and TRBJ2-7; the match to TRBD2 covers 7 bases. The CDR3 runs 14 residues. From germline, CDR1 is LNHNV and CDR2 YYDKDF (reference sequence). The trim removed 3 bases at V and 4 bases at J, leaving 6 bases unmatched. The CDR3 loop is CATSRAGVNYEQYF. CDR3 in DNA: TGTGCCACCAGCAGGGCGGGAGTGAATTACGAGCAGTACTTC.

This chain's CDR3 is CASSVTSLGDYGYTF. The CDR3 DNA sequence: TGTGCCAGCAGTGTCACTTCACTCGGAGACTATGGCTACACCTTC. The chain carries TRBV6-4 and TRBJ1-2; D not resolved. The CDR3 covers 15 residues. The V and J ends lost 4 bases and 3 bases respectively, with 15 bases between them. In germline, CDR1 is MRHNA, CDR2 SNTAGT.

This clone was seen only a few times. The chain is built from TRBV5-6 and TRBJ2-7, with D possibly being TRBD2 (6 bases). V gave up 7 bases and J gave up 6 bases, with 23 bases separating them. The CDR3 runs 15 residues. The V gene's germline CDR1 is SGHDT and CDR2 YYEEEE. The CDR3, as DNA: TGTGCCAGCCGTCAAACCGGGACTCCGCCTACCGAGCAGTACTTC. Protein product: CASRQTGTPPTEQYF.

The V and J genes are TRBV30 and TRBJ1-1, with a possible D match to TRBD1 (5 bases). Germline V gene data show CDR1 as GTSNPN and CDR2 as SVGIG (reference sequence). The CDR3 length is 14 residues. V was shortened by 2 bases and J by 1 base, with 11 bases between the two germline ends. The CDR3 region is CAWSLYQGNTEAFF. CDR3 nucleotide sequence: TGTGCCTGGAGTCTCTACCAGGGGAACACTGAAGCTTTCTTT.

The chain links TRBV30 to TRBJ1-6; 7 positions agree with TRBD1. The V gene's germline CDR1 is GTSNPN and CDR2 SVGIG (reference sequence). Losses at the gene ends were 5 bases for V and 5 bases for J; bases not matched to a gene: 6. The CDR3 covers 14 residues. CDR3 nucleotides: TGTGCCTGGTCCGGGACAGTCCATAATTCACCCCTCCACTTT. This gives the protein CAWSGTVHNSPLHF. The entire variable domain, with the rest obtained from reference TRBV30 and TRBJ1-6, is as follows: SQTIHQWPATLVQPVGSPLSLECTVEGTSNPNLYWYRQAAGRGLQLLFYSVGIGQISSEVPQNLSASRPQDRQFILSSKKLLLSDSGFYLCAWSGTVHNSPLHFGNGTRLTVT.

The J gene is TRBJ1-5, the V gene TRBV25-1, with D tentatively TRBD1 (6 bases). Trimming took off 6 bases at V and 2 bases at J, with 11 bases between the two ends. Germline V lookup: CDR1 MGHDK, CDR2 SYGVNS. The CDR3 has 14 amino acids. The CDR3 region is CASRSNRGNQPQHF. In nucleotides, the CDR3 is TGTGCCAGCAGGTCCAACAGGGGCAATCAGCCCCAGCATTTT.

V gene TRBV3-1 (or the pseudogene TRBV3-2) combines with J gene TRBJ2-5, with D hard to call. Trimming shortened V by 3 bases and J by 3 bases, and 5 bases separated the two germline ends. The CDR3 spans 12 residues. The germline V gene encodes CDR1 LGHDT and CDR2 YNNKEL (reference sequence). CDR3 in amino acids: CASSHPEETQYF. The CDR3 region has the DNA TGTGCCAGCAGCCACCCAGAAGAGACCCAGTACTTC.

The chain couples TRBV7-2 to TRBJ2-7; TRBD2 might be the D (5 bases). Germline assignment: CDR1 SGHTA and CDR2 FQGNSA. The CDR3 contains 15 residues. V shed 0 bases and J shed 4 bases, with 13 bases lying between them. The CDR3 nucleotides are TGTGCCAGCAGCTTAGCGAGCGGAACGGGGTACGAGCAGTACTTC. It encodes CASSLASGTGYEQYF.

J is TRBJ1-3 and V is TRBV5-1, with D perhaps matching TRBD1 (6 bases). The CDR3 loop spans 15 amino acids. Trimming removed 0 bases from V and 2 bases from J, with 9 bases in between. CDR1 and CDR2 (germline): SGHRS, YFSETQ. The CDR3 region is CASSLDTGTGNTIYF. Written as DNA, the CDR3 is TGCGCCAGCAGCTTGGATACAGGGACTGGAAACACCATATATTTT.

The genes are TRBV7-2 and TRBJ2-2; 12 bases align to TRBD2. The V and J ends lost 5 bases and 7 bases, in that order; junction bases with no gene match: 11. This CDR3 contains 17 residues. Germline values: CDR1 SGHTA, CDR2 FQGNSA. The CDR3 sequence: CASSPRLAGARLGELFF. As DNA, the CDR3 is TGTGCCAGCAGCCCGCGACTAGCGGGAGCGAGACTCGGGGAGCTGTTTTTT.

The gene calls are TRBV7-3 and TRBJ2-1, with 7 bases fitting TRBD2. V shed 0 bases, J shed 1 base, and the junction held 3 bases outside the gene matches. From germline, CDR1 is SGHTA and CDR2 FQGTGA. The CDR3 is 16 residues long. This CDR3 reads CASSLTAGVSYNEQFF. CDR3 DNA sequence: TGTGCCAGCAGCTTAACGGCGGGAGTGTCCTACAATGAGCAGTTCTTC.

With regard to this clone: The CDR3 ends on some other residue instead of the conserved phenylalanine or tryptophan, so this is likely a read error. The DNA is omitted, as the CDR3 cannot be located on it reliably, and the CDR3 follows TCRdb's listing. The chain joins TRBV15 to TRBJ2-7; the listed D gene, TRBD1, was not tested against the DNA. Termini included, the CDR3 measures 13 amino acids. Germline assignment: CDR1 LNHNV and CDR2 YYDKDF (reference sequence). CDR3 residues: CATSRDKGTGPSL.

V and J are TRBV4-1 and TRBJ2-3; 9 nucleotides agree with TRBD1. In germline, CDR1 is MGHRA, CDR2 YSYEKL. The CDR3 is made up of 15 amino acids. Losses at the gene ends were 1 base for V and 4 bases for J; bases not matched to a gene: 3. CDR3 sequence: CASSQGTGVPDTQYF. CDR3 bases: TGCGCCAGCAGCCAAGGGACAGGGGTGCCAGATACGCAGTATTTT.

Note on this clone: The same CDR3 can be traced to other DNA sequences in this sample. The gene calls are TRBV6-5 and TRBJ1-1, with 8 bases lining up with TRBD1. This CDR3 is built from 14 residues. Trimming cost V 7 bases and J 0 bases; bases outside gene matches: 4. Germline V CDR1 and CDR2: MNHEY, SVGAGI. CDR3 sequence: CASKTTGVNTEAFF. The CDR3 DNA reads TGTGCCAGCAAGACGACAGGGGTGAACACTGAAGCTTTCTTT.

The J gene is TRBJ1-1, the V gene TRBV19; no firm D call. CDR1 LNHDA and CDR2 SQIVND come from the germline V gene (reference sequence). This CDR3 is 13 amino acids long. V was shortened by 10 bases and J by 1 base, with 13 bases between the two germline ends. This chain's CDR3 is CATYRNRNTEAFF. CDR3 in DNA: TGTGCCACGTACCGAAACAGGAACACTGAAGCTTTCTTT.

This chain links TRBV5-1 with TRBJ2-1, with 7 bases that match TRBD2. CDR1 and CDR2 (germline): SGHRS, YFSETQ. J lost 6 bases, V lost 4 bases, and 10 bases had no gene match. The CDR3 has 15 amino acids. The chain's CDR3 is CASSPTGLDVNEQFF. CDR3 nucleotide sequence: TGCGCCAGCAGCCCCACCGGACTAGATGTCAATGAGCAGTTCTTC.

This chain links TRBV29-1 with TRBJ2-2; the D gene is possibly TRBD2 (6 bases). CDR1 is SQVTM, CDR2 ANQGSEA, per germline. With 6 bases removed from V and 4 bases from J, the gap between germline ends came to 15 bases. The CDR3 length is 14 residues. CDR3 coding DNA: TGCAGCGTGGCCCGGGGACTCCTCACCGGGGAGCTGTTTTTT. This sequence encodes CSVARGLLTGELFF.

The J gene is TRBJ1-3, the V gene TRBV6-1, with 7 nucleotides matching TRBD1. J lost 0 bases, V lost 4 bases, and 6 bases had no gene match. The germline V gene has CDR1 MNHNS and CDR2 SASEGT. The CDR3 runs to 16 residues. The CDR3: CASSVTGSISGNTIYF. The CDR3 DNA reads TGTGCCAGCAGTGTGACAGGGTCTATCTCTGGAAACACCATATATTTT.

V and J are TRBV5-1 and TRBJ1-2; D unclear. Germline CDR1 and CDR2: SGHRS and YFSETQ. This CDR3 has 13 amino acids. Trimming left V 4 bases short and J 1 base short, with 8 bases between. The chain's CDR3 is CASSRDNNYGYTF. In DNA form, the CDR3 reads TGCGCCAGCAGCCGGGATAATAACTATGGCTACACCTTC.

The genes are TRBV7-9 and TRBJ2-7, with a weak D call TRBD1 (6 bases). Germline assignment: CDR1 SEHNR and CDR2 FQNEAQ (reference sequence). V was cut by 1 base and J by 5 bases, with 12 bases left in between. CDR3 size: 14 residues. The CDR3 nucleotides read TGTGCCAGCAGCTTAGGTGGGGGCATGGACGAGCAGTACTTC. Translation: CASSLGGGMDEQYF. Filled out from reference TRBV7-9 and TRBJ2-7, the complete variable domain reads DTGVSQNPRHKITKRGQNVTFRCDPISEHNRLYWYRQTLGQGPEFLTYFQNEAQLEKSRLLSDRFSAERPKGSFSTLEIQRTEQGDSAMYLCASSLGGGMDEQYFGPGTRLTVT.

The J gene is TRBJ2-7, the V gene TRBV7-9; 7 nucleotides align to TRBD1. CDR1 and CDR2 from the germline V gene are SEHNR and FQNEAQ (reference sequence). The CDR3 contains 13 residues. The V and J ends lost 2 bases and 4 bases, in that order; junction bases with no gene match: 2. For the CDR3, the DNA is TGTGCCAGCAGCTTACCGGACAGGTACGAGCAGTACTTC. It codes for CASSLPDRYEQYF.

This rearrangement joins TRBV19 to TRBJ2-1, with 10 bases identical to TRBD2. This CDR3 region has 14 residues. Germline V gene data show CDR1 as LNHDA and CDR2 as SQIVND (reference sequence). The V gene end was trimmed by 8 bases and the J gene end by 5 bases; junction bases not matched to a gene: 6. CDR3 sequence reads: CASQGTSADNEQFF. CDR3 in DNA: TGTGCCAGTCAGGGGACTAGCGCCGACAATGAGCAGTTCTTC.

The genes are TRBV24-1 and TRBJ1-5; 7 bases align to TRBD1. Per the germline V gene, CDR1 is KGHDR and CDR2 is SFDVKD. Trimming at V came to 9 bases and at J to 0 bases, leaving 10 bases not matched to a gene. This CDR3 contains 16 residues. The CDR3 DNA reads as TGTGCCACCCAGAGCCACGACAGGGATAGCAATCAGCCCCAGCATTTT. Translated, it gives CATQSHDRDSNQPQHF.

The genes are TRBV4-3 and TRBJ2-7, with D possibly TRBD1 on 5 matching bases. The CDR3 contains 14 residues. V was clipped by 0 bases and J by 4 bases, with 10 bases between them. CDR1 and CDR2 from the germline V gene are LGHNA and YSLEER. The CDR3 sequence: CASSQDRVGYEQYF. The CDR3 region has the DNA TGCGCCAGCAGCCAAGACAGGGTAGGATACGAGCAGTACTTC.